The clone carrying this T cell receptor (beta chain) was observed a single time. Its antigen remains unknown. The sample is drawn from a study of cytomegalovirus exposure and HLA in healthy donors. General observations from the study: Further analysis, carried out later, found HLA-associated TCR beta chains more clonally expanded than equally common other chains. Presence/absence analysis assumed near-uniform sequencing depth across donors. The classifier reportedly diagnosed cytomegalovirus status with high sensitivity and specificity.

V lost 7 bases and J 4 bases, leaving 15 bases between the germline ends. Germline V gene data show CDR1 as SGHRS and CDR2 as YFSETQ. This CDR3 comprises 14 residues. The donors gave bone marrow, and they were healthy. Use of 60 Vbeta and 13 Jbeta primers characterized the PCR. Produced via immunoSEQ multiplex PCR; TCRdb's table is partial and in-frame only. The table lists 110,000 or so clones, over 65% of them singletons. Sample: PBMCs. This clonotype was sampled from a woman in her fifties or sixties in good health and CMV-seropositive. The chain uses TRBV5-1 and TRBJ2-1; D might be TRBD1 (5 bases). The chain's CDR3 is CASERQPGYNEQFF. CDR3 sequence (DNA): TGCGCCAGCGAAAGACAGCCTGGGTACAATGAGCAGTTCTTC.